A single T cell receptor (beta chain) is shown here with its context. What it binds is not known. As originally analysed: ImmunoSEQ output held junction-only sequences without quality scores, so filtering differed. Profiling relied on immunoSEQ multiplex PCR, and the TCRdb table lists in-frame clones only, not all of them. V, J and clone size derive from that table, while D and trimming were established from the DNA sequence. The sample has more than 2 million clones; roughly 94% are singletons. This entry comes from a study of shared clonotypes between healthy human individuals. General observations from the study: All-four-donor shared clonotypes had higher generation probabilities than non-shared clonotypes did.

Recent vaccinations or acute infections were absent in the healthy HIV-negative adult donors. The CDR3 loop spans 16 amino acids. From germline, CDR1 is SGHRS and CDR2 YFSETQ. V lost 5 bases and J lost 3, with 15 bases in between. The TCR originated in a man younger than 35 in good health. The chain links TRBV5-1 to TRBJ2-6; D could derive from TRBD1 or TRBD2 (5 bases each). The specimen sequenced was naive CD4+ T cells sorted from blood. The subset: CD45RA+ positively selected. The CDR3 loop reads CASRSDSGGGANVLTF. CDR3 nucleotide sequence: TGCGCCAGCAGAAGTGACAGCGGCGGTGGGGCCAACGTCCTGACTTTC.